These T cell receptor beta chains were read from a single sample in a study of cytomegalovirus exposure and HLA in healthy donors. Produced via immunoSEQ multiplex PCR; TCRdb's table is partial and in-frame only. Of roughly 100,000 clones in the sample, 65% to 80% were seen once. The sequenced sample was PBMCs. Every receptor here comes from a woman aged 18-29 years in good health and CMV-seropositive. CDR3s include the opening cysteine and the closing phenylalanine or tryptophan. Each record gives: V gene, clone size, D gene, J gene, CDR3 DNA, CDR3 protein. D genes are given only for firm matches. The size entry is marked missing in some rows and otherwise reads once, few, many or a size class.

V: TRBV19; size: few; D: .; J: TRBJ1-1; DNA: TGTGCCAGTAGTTTACAAGTGGCGAACACTGAAGCTTTCTTT; CDR3: CASSLQVANTEAFF
V: TRBV27; size: .; D: .; J: TRBJ2-7; DNA: TGTGCCAGCAGTTCGAGCGGTCCTGCTTACGAGCAGTACTTC; CDR3: CASSSSGPAYEQYF
V: TRBV5-6; size: .; D: TRBD2; J: TRBJ2-5; DNA: TGTGCCAGCAGCCCCGGGAGTATACTAGCGGGAGGGAGCGAGACCCAGTACTTC; CDR3: CASSPGSILAGGSETQYF
V: TRBV27; size: .; D: TRBD2; J: TRBJ2-3; DNA: TGTGCCAGCAGTCCGGGACTAGCGGTAGGAGATACGCAGTATTTT; CDR3: CASSPGLAVGDTQYF
V: TRBV10-3; size: .; D: .; J: TRBJ1-5; DNA: TGTGCCATCAGTACAGGGAATGGCAATCAGCCCCAGCATTTT; CDR3: CAISTGNGNQPQHF
V: TRBV4-2; size: .; D: .; J: TRBJ2-4; DNA: TGTGCCAGCAGCCAAGGTCCTCCCCAAGAGGTAGCCAAAAACATTCAGTACTTC; CDR3: CASSQGPPQEVAKNIQYF
V: TRBV28; size: .; D: TRBD2; J: TRBJ2-7; DNA: TGTGCCAGCAGTTTAGGGACTAGCGGGAGTTTC; CDR3: CASSLGTSGSF
V: TRBV7-8; size: .; D: TRBD2; J: TRBJ2-7; DNA: TGTGCCAGCAGCTTGGGGACTAGCGGGAGGCTTTACGAGCAGTACTTC; CDR3: CASSLGTSGRLYEQYF
V: TRBV10-3; size: .; D: .; J: TRBJ2-1; DNA: TGTGCCATCAGTGAGGAGGGCTATGAGCAGTTCTTC; CDR3: CAISEEGYEQFF
V: TRBV12-2; size: .; D: .; J: TRBJ1-2; DNA: TGTGCAAGTCGCTTCACAAGTGATTATGGCTACACCTTC; CDR3: CASRFTSDYGYTF
V: TRBV7-9; size: .; D: TRBD1; J: TRBJ2-1; DNA: TGTGCCAGCAGCTTAGCAAGACAGGGAAAGGACAATGAGCAGTTCTTC; CDR3: CASSLARQGKDNEQFF
V: TRBV5-5; size: .; D: .; J: TRBJ1-5; DNA: TGTGCCAGCAGCTTGGCCCCCGCAGGGCTGTATCAGCCCCAGCATTTT; CDR3: CASSLAPAGLYQPQHF
V: TRBV4-3; size: .; D: TRBD2; J: TRBJ2-7; DNA: TGCGCCAGCAGCCAAGAAAGCGGGGGATTTTACGAGCAGTACTTC; CDR3: CASSQESGGFYEQYF
V: TRBV5-6; size: .; D: .; J: TRBJ1-1; DNA: TGTGCCAGCAGCTTACCGCAGATGGGCAGGGGTATATTAACTGAAGCTTTCTTT; CDR3: CASSLPQMGRGILTEAFF
V: TRBV19; size: .; D: TRBD2; J: TRBJ2-1; DNA: TGTGCCAGTAGTAGGAGCAGGACTAGCCCCTACAATGAGCAGTTCTTC; CDR3: CASSRSRTSPYNEQFF
V: TRBV4-1; size: .; D: .; J: TRBJ1-1; DNA: TGCGCCAGCAGCCAAGAGGGCGGGTATACTGAAGCTTTCTTT; CDR3: CASSQEGGYTEAFF
V: TRBV29-1; size: .; D: .; J: TRBJ2-1; DNA: TGCAGCGTTGGACTCACCAATGAGCAGTTCTTC; CDR3: CSVGLTNEQFF
V: TRBV19; size: .; D: TRBD1; J: TRBJ1-2; DNA: TGTGCCAGTAGTCCCGGGACAGGGGGCCTGGTCTATGGCTACACCTTC; CDR3: CASSPGTGGLVYGYTF
V: TRBV6-1; size: once; D: TRBD1; J: TRBJ1-6; DNA: TGTGCCAGCAGTCAACAGGGGGGGGATAATTCACCCCTCCACTTT; CDR3: CASSQQGGDNSPLHF
V: TRBV14; size: .; D: .; J: TRBJ2-3; DNA: TGTGCCAGCAGCCCATTTCAGGGAGATACGCAGTATTTT; CDR3: CASSPFQGDTQYF
V: TRBV5-4; size: .; D: .; J: TRBJ2-3; DNA: TGTGCCAGCAGCTTGACGGGGGATGCAGATACGCAGTATTTT; CDR3: CASSLTGDADTQYF
V: TRBV7-9; size: once; D: .; J: TRBJ1-1; DNA: TGTGCCAGCAGCTTCGAAAACACAGGGAACACTGAAGCTTTCTTT; CDR3: CASSFENTGNTEAFF
V: TRBV6-5; size: .; D: .; J: TRBJ1-2; DNA: TGTGCCAGCAGTATAGCCACCGATGGTGCCTATGGCTACACCTTC; CDR3: CASSIATDGAYGYTF
V: TRBV6-5; size: medium-sized; D: TRBD1; J: TRBJ1-5; DNA: TGTGCCAGCAGCGTAACAGGGGCGCATCAGCCCCAGCATTTT; CDR3: CASSVTGAHQPQHF
V: TRBV14; size: few; D: TRBD1; J: TRBJ2-7; DNA: TGTGCCAGCAGCTCATACAGGGGGGCCTACGAGCAGTACTTC; CDR3: CASSSYRGAYEQYF
V: TRBV6-1; size: .; D: TRBD2; J: TRBJ2-1; DNA: TGTGCCAGCAGTGCCATCGGGACTAGCGGAAGTCGATTTTACAATGAGCAGTTCTTC; CDR3: CASSAIGTSGSRFYNEQFF
V: TRBV5-8; size: .; D: .; J: TRBJ1-4; DNA: TGTGCCAGCAGCTCCGGACAGCGGGGGGAAAAACTGTTTTTT; CDR3: CASSSGQRGEKLFF
V: TRBV5-1; size: few; D: TRBD1; J: TRBJ2-2; DNA: TGCGCCAGCAGCCGCCGCCCGGGGCAGGGGGCCAGGAATCCGACCGGGGAGCTGTTTTTT; CDR3: CASSRRPGQGARNPTGELFF
V: TRBV23-1; size: .; D: .; J: TRBJ2-2; DNA: TGCGCCAGCAGTCAGCGGGGGCGGACCGGGGAGCTGTTTTTT; CDR3: CASSQRGRTGELFF
V: TRBV28; size: .; D: TRBD1; J: TRBJ1-2; DNA: TGTGCCAGCAGTTCCGGACAGGGGGGCGGCTACACCTTC; CDR3: CASSSGQGGGYTF
V: TRBV9; size: .; D: TRBD1; J: TRBJ1-2; DNA: TGTGCCAGCAGCGACACAGGGGTTCGAGCTAACTATGGCTACACCTTC; CDR3: CASSDTGVRANYGYTF
V: TRBV5-1; size: many; D: .; J: TRBJ2-3; DNA: TGCGCCAGCAGCTTTGGGACGGGAGACTACACAGATACGCAGTATTTT; CDR3: CASSFGTGDYTDTQYF